This T cell receptor (beta chain) derives from a study of T cell changes during pregnancy in multiple sclerosis. This clone was observed a few times. Here immunoSEQ multiplex PCR was the method, and the copy in TCRdb shows in-frame clones only, minus some. The data contain roughly 59,000 clones, 90% to 95% of them singletons. Trimming took 3 bases from V and 4 from J, leaving 9 bases between them. Per germline, CDR1 GTSNPN and CDR2 SVGIG (reference sequence). The CDR3 length is 12 residues. The V gene is TRBV30, the J gene TRBJ1-1; D call uncertain. This TCR was sampled from a female donor in good health, enrolled as a control in a pregnancy study. Material: peripheral blood, obtained in the third trimester of pregnancy. DNA of the CDR3: TGTGCCTGGAGCGCCGGTAGCACTGAAGCTTTCTTT. Its protein product is CAWSAGSTEAFF.